The subject of this entry is one TCR beta chain. This entry is derived from a study of blood T cell repertoires in COVID-19. Overall study context: Nucleic acid was either cDNA or gDNA, and it came from T cells, B-cell-depleted T cells, or PBMCs.

Allocation to cohorts depended on clinical history reported by the participants. The method was immunoSEQ multiplex PCR; TCRdb's version includes in-frame clones alone and lacks a portion of them. The top ten clones hold around 2.1% of a sample with about 400,000 clones, approximately 88% of them seen once. The TCR comes from a woman aged 40-49 years with acute COVID-19. Input material: PBMCs or T cells enriched from blood (not recorded which).

The CDR3 loop reads CASSPGGQGVNEQFF. CDR3 sequence (DNA): TGTGCCAGCAGCCCCGGCGGACAGGGGGTCAATGAGCAGTTCTTC. The V gene is TRBV11-3, the J gene TRBJ2-1; TRBD1 agrees at 10 bases. Germline CDR1 and CDR2: SGHNT and YENEEA. The CDR3 is made up of 15 amino acids. The trim removed 5 bases at V and 6 bases at J, leaving 7 bases unmatched.